The next 25 T cell receptor beta chains were all read from a single sample in a study of siplizumab effects on memory and regulatory T cells. This table comes from immunoSEQ multiplex PCR, and its TCRdb copy is limited to in-frame clones, with some not included. The sample consists of tens of thousands of clones, approximately 87% of them appearing once. Sequencing was performed on memory CD4+ T cells sorted from blood. These receptors all stem from a human donor in good health.

This chain connects TRBV29-1 to TRBJ2-3; D might be TRBD2 (5 bases). The germline V and J ends were trimmed by 2 bases and 14 bases, with 5 bases remaining between them. This CDR3 is 8 amino acids long. CDR1 and CDR2 (germline): SQVTM, ANQGSEA. As DNA, the CDR3 is TGCAGCGTTGAACGGGGGTATTTT. This codes for CSVERGYF.

V usage is TRBV2 and J usage is TRBJ2-2, with D possibly being TRBD1 or TRBD2 (5 bases each). Germline-derived CDR1 and CDR2 are SNHLY and FYNNEI. CDR3 length: 12 residues. Trimming removed 8 bases at V and 8 bases at J, with 12 bases between. CDR3 coding DNA: TGTGCCAGCGTTAGGGACGTGGGGGAGCTGTTTTTT. It specifies CASVRDVGELFF. Together with reference TRBV2 and TRBJ2-2, the CDR3 gives the full variable domain: EPEVTQTPSHQVTQMGQEVILRCVPISNHLYFYWYRQILGQKVEFLVSFYNNEISEKSEIFDDQFSVERPDGSNFTLKIRSTKLEDSAMYFCASVRDVGELFFGEGSRLTVL.

The chain couples TRBV20-1 to TRBJ2-7; D unclear. Germline CDR1 reads DFQATT; CDR2 reads SNEGSKA (reference sequence). The CDR3 consists of 11 residues. V was pared by 5 bases and J by 7 bases, with 12 bases between. The DNA for the CDR3 is TGCAGTGCTGGGTTAGTGTGGGAGCAGTACTTC. It is translated as CSAGLVWEQYF.

The rearrangement links TRBV6-5 to TRBJ1-4; D ambiguous. Trimming removed 0 bases from V and 4 bases from J, with 9 bases in between. The germline V gene has CDR1 MNHEY and CDR2 SVGAGI. CDR3 size: 15 residues. CDR3 amino acids: CASSYSGQNNEKLFF. The CDR3 DNA sequence: TGTGCCAGCAGTTACTCGGGTCAGAATAATGAAAAACTGTTTTTT.

This chain links TRBV18 with TRBJ1-1; perhaps TRBD1 as D (6 bases). CDR1 and CDR2 (germline): KGHSH, LQKENI. The V end lost 3 bases, the J end lost 3 bases, and 8 bases lay between the germline ends. The CDR3 has 13 amino acids. CDR3 in amino acids: CASSPGADTEAFF. The CDR3 DNA is TGTGCCAGCTCACCGGGGGCGGACACTGAAGCTTTCTTT.

Within the sample, this clone is medium-sized. J is TRBJ1-3 and V is TRBV4-1; the match to TRBD1 covers 9 bases. The V gene's germline CDR1 is MGHRA and CDR2 YSYEKL. The CDR3 is made up of 17 amino acids. Germline trimming cut 4 bases from V and 0 bases from J; bases unmatched to any gene: 7. The DNA for the CDR3 is TGCGCCAGCAGCCGGCCGGGACAGGGCCTCTCTGGAAACACCATATATTTT. Translated: CASSRPGQGLSGNTIYF.

V is TRBV6-5 and J is TRBJ2-7, with D possibly matching TRBD2 (7 bases). V lost 4 bases and J 3 bases, leaving 13 bases between the germline ends. CDR1 MNHEY and CDR2 SVGAGI come from the germline V gene. This CDR3 has 14 amino acids. The CDR3 here is CASSFGEGVYEQYF. Here the CDR3 DNA reads TGTGCCAGCAGTTTCGGGGAGGGGGTCTACGAGCAGTACTTC.

The chain links TRBV30 to TRBJ2-3, with 9 bases identical to TRBD2. CDR1 and CDR2 from the germline V gene are GTSNPN and SVGIG (reference sequence). CDR3 length: 12 amino acids. Trimming cost V 4 bases and J 8 bases; bases outside gene matches: 4. The CDR3 DNA is TGTGCCTGGACTAGCGGGGTGGGTACGCAGTATTTT. Its translation: CAWTSGVGTQYF.

The rearrangement joins TRBV7-8 to TRBJ2-1, with 8 positions matching TRBD1. Germline V gene data show CDR1 as SGHVS and CDR2 as FQNEAQ. Trimming removed 1 base from V and 0 bases from J; junction bases left unmatched: 2. The CDR3 has 16 residues. The CDR3 protein is CASSLDRGSSYNEQFF. CDR3 sequence (DNA): TGTGCCAGCAGCTTAGACAGGGGGAGCTCCTACAATGAGCAGTTCTTC.

The chain carries TRBV5-6 and TRBJ1-1, with D possibly TRBD1 on 6 matching bases. From germline, CDR1 is SGHDT and CDR2 YYEEEE. This CDR3 spans 15 amino acids. The V end was cut by 4 bases, the J end by 4 bases, with 17 bases between. The CDR3 DNA follows: TGTGCCAGCAGCATTACCCTCAGGGGTACCACTGAAGCTTTCTTT. Its translation: CASSITLRGTTEAFF. Together with reference TRBV5-6 and TRBJ1-1, the CDR3 gives the full variable domain: DAGVTQSPTHLIKTRGQQVTLRCSPKSGHDTVSWYQQALGQGPQFIFQYYEEEERQRGNFPDRFSGHQFPNYSSELNVNALLLGDSALYLCASSITLRGTTEAFFGQGTRLTVV.

The chain couples TRBV5-1 to TRBJ1-1; 7 nucleotides agree with TRBD1. CDR3 length: 17 amino acids. With 6 bases clipped from V and 1 base from J, the junction kept 15 bases outside the gene matches. From germline, CDR1 is SGHRS and CDR2 YFSETQ. DNA of the CDR3: TGCGCCAGCAACTACCAATTAACAGGGGTCGGGAACACTGAAGCTTTCTTT. Its protein product is CASNYQLTGVGNTEAFF.

The chain recombines TRBV19 with TRBJ1-4; TRBD1 matches at 8 bases. Losses at the gene ends were 5 bases for V and 4 bases for J; bases not matched to a gene: 6. The V gene's germline CDR1 is LNHDA and CDR2 SQIVND (reference sequence). The CDR3 consists of 15 residues. In DNA, the CDR3 is TGTGCCAGTAGTTCACAGGGGGGATTTAATGAAAAACTGTTTTTT. Translating gives CASSSQGGFNEKLFF.

Notes on this clone: The germline gene is not matched at one end of the junction; a read error may be the cause. J is TRBJ1-5 and V is TRBV6-1; D perhaps matches TRBD1 (6 bases). The CDR3 spans 14 residues. The germline CDR1 and CDR2 sequences are MNHNS and SASEGT. CDR3 nucleotide sequence: TGTGCCAGCAGGGAAGGACAGCCGAATCAGCCCCAGCATTTT. Translated, it gives CASREGQPNQPQHF.

The V call is TRBV5-6, the J call TRBJ2-3; 11 nucleotides line up with TRBD2. The germline gives CDR1 SGHDT, CDR2 YYEEEE. The ends lost 2 bases at V and 4 bases at J; junction bases unmatched: 12. CDR3 length: 18 residues. Here the CDR3 DNA reads TGTGCCAGCAGCTTACTAGCGGGGGCCCCTGGGGCTCCAGATACGCAGTATTTT. As protein: CASSLLAGAPGAPDTQYF.

V is TRBV29-1 and J is TRBJ2-1; 8 bases are a match to TRBD2. The germline CDR1 and CDR2 sequences are SQVTM and ANQGSEA. After removal of 6 bases from V and 9 bases from J, the junction contained 13 bases not matched to a gene. The CDR3 loop spans 14 amino acids. For the CDR3, the DNA is TGCAGCGTCCCGAGGCGAGGCGGGAGGACTGAGCAGTTCTTC. It is translated as CSVPRRGGRTEQFF.

The chain links TRBV10-3 to TRBJ2-7, with TRBD1 matching 9 bases. Unmatched junction bases numbered 10, after V lost 4 bases and J lost 3 bases. Per germline, CDR1 ENHRY and CDR2 SYGVKD. This CDR3 has 16 amino acids. This CDR3 is CAISAYGTGSVYEQYF. Written as DNA, the CDR3 is TGTGCCATCAGTGCATATGGGACAGGGTCGGTCTACGAGCAGTACTTC.

The gene calls are TRBV5-4 and TRBJ1-1; maybe TRBD1 (5 bases). V dropped 1 base and J dropped 1 base, with 26 bases sitting between them. CDR1 SGHNT and CDR2 YYREEE come from the germline V gene (reference sequence). This CDR3 region has 20 residues. CDR3 in DNA: TGTGCCAGCAGCTTGTTGAGGTTCGGTACCGTTGACAGCCGGAACACTGAAGCTTTCTTT. It encodes CASSLLRFGTVDSRNTEAFF.

Notes on this clone: Different DNA sequences within this sample yield the same CDR3. The rearrangement joins TRBV7-8 to TRBJ2-5, with a possible D match to TRBD1 (5 bases). Germline loops: CDR1 SGHVS, CDR2 FQNEAQ. Trimming shortened V by 6 bases and J by 1 base, and 9 bases separated the two germline ends. This CDR3 is 13 amino acids long. DNA for the CDR3: TGTGCCAGCAGGGCAGGGTTCCAAGAGACCCAGTACTTC. Translation: CASRAGFQETQYF.

The CDR3 sequence: CASSLLRDSQLNEQFF. CDR3 in DNA: TGTGCCAGTAGTCTCCTCCGGGACAGCCAACTCAATGAGCAGTTCTTC. The chain joins TRBV19 to TRBJ2-1; TRBD1 matches 7 bases. The CDR3 extends over 16 amino acids. The J segment lost 6 bases and the V segment lost 5 bases, leaving 13 bases of the junction unmatched. Germline V gene sequence: CDR1 LNHDA, CDR2 SQIVND (reference sequence).

The CDR3 reads CASSLYRDEQYF. Here the CDR3 DNA reads TGCGCCAGCAGCTTGTACAGGGACGAGCAGTACTTC. The chain recombines TRBV5-1 with TRBJ2-7; the D gene is possibly TRBD1 (6 bases). Trimming cost V 1 base and J 5 bases, with 7 bases left between them. From germline, CDR1 is SGHRS and CDR2 YFSETQ. CDR3 length: 12 amino acids.

The chain links TRBV4-3 to TRBJ1-1; D is ambiguous. Germline CDR1 LGHNA, CDR2 YSLEER. The CDR3 consists of 10 residues. Trimming took 6 bases from V and 5 from J, leaving 4 bases between them. CDR3 region: CASRGTEAFF. The CDR3 bases are TGCGCCAGCAGAGGGACTGAAGCTTTCTTT.

In its sample, this clone is medium-sized. This rearrangement joins TRBV7-9 to TRBJ1-2, with TRBD1 matching 7 bases. The CDR3 runs 17 residues. Trimming removed 1 base from V and 4 bases from J; junction bases left unmatched: 12. Germline CDR1 reads SEHNR; CDR2 reads FQNEAQ (reference sequence). The CDR3 bases are TGTGCCAGCAGCTTAGGAGGGACAGTGACGGTTAGCTATGGCTACACCTTC. Translating gives CASSLGGTVTVSYGYTF.

The chain uses TRBV5-1 and TRBJ2-4; tentative D call: TRBD1 (7 bases). Germline loops: CDR1 SGHRS, CDR2 YFSETQ. V was trimmed by 4 bases and J by 3 bases, leaving 17 bases between them. The CDR3 contains 16 residues. CDR3 region: CASSVTFQGGKNIQYF. Written as DNA, the CDR3 is TGCGCCAGCAGCGTTACCTTTCAGGGGGGCAAAAACATTCAGTACTTC.

To note about this clone: The sample holds other DNA sequences that translate to the same CDR3. The CDR3 spells CASSIGGETQYF. The DNA for the CDR3 is TGTGCCAGTAGTATAGGAGGGGAGACCCAGTACTTC. V usage is TRBV19 and J usage is TRBJ2-5, with TRBD2 as a possible D gene (5 bases). This CDR3 spans 12 amino acids. Germline V gene data show CDR1 as LNHDA and CDR2 as SQIVND (reference sequence). V gave up 1 base and J gave up 5 bases, with 5 bases separating them.

This clone has just a few counts. J is TRBJ2-7 and V is TRBV9; 8 positions agree with TRBD2. Germline CDR1 is SGDLS and CDR2 is YYNGEE. The CDR3 consists of 13 residues. Trimming cost V 3 bases and J 2 bases; bases outside gene matches: 1. The CDR3 protein is CASSAGLAYEQYF. The DNA of the CDR3 is TGTGCCAGCAGCGCGGGACTAGCCTACGAGCAGTACTTC.